This passage covers 18 T cell receptor beta chains from one sample sequenced in a study of identical twins. Using its own MiXCR run on the 5' RACE reads, TCRdb lists one record per CDR3 protein. The sample carries nearly 900,000 distinct CDR3 sequences, over 9% recorded once. The data were also submitted as part of a second study, on yellow fever vaccine responses in identical twins.

Sequenced input: PBMCs. Every receptor here comes from a woman between 18 and 30 years old in good health.

This clonotype was seen a handful of times. This sequence joins TRBV15 and TRBJ1-2; D is possibly TRBD1 (6 bases). CDR1 is LNHNV and CDR2 is YYDKDF in the germline V gene (reference sequence). V was trimmed by 3 bases and J by 5 bases, leaving 13 bases between them. The CDR3 spans 14 residues. CDR3 loop: CATSSGLQGYGYTF. The CDR3 DNA sequence: TGTGCCACCAGCAGTGGGTTACAGGGTTATGGCTACACCTTC.

In its sample, this clonotype was seen a few times. The CDR3 DNA reads as TGTGCCAGCAGCAACATTTCGACAGGGAGTGAGCAGTACGTC. Translation gives CASSNISTGSEQYV. The chain couples TRBV21-1 to TRBJ2-7; the table calls TRBD1, which could not be checked here. TRBV21-1 is designated a pseudogene. The CDR3 loop spans 14 amino acids.

This clonotype was observed a few times. The V gene is TRBV7-9, the J gene TRBJ2-1, with 15 nucleotides matching TRBD2. This CDR3 contains 16 residues. V lost 5 bases to trimming and J lost 6 bases; unmatched junction nucleotides: 5. Per germline, CDR1 SEHNR and CDR2 FQNEAQ (reference sequence). CDR3 loop: CASSRRTSGRGNEQFF. CDR3 sequence (DNA): TGTGCCAGCAGCCGAAGGACTAGCGGGAGGGGCAATGAGCAGTTCTTC.

The table lists this clonotype with many counts. The chain recombines TRBV7-8 with TRBJ2-5; 16 nucleotides line up with TRBD2. The V gene end was trimmed by 0 bases and the J gene end by 2 bases; junction bases not matched to a gene: 6. There are 19 residues in the CDR3. Germline values: CDR1 SGHVS, CDR2 FQNEAQ. The CDR3 DNA reads as TGTGCCAGCAGCTTAGCGCGGGGACTAGCGGGGGGGCGTCAAGAGACCCAGTACTTC. Translating it yields CASSLARGLAGGRQETQYF.

This clonotype was picked up a small number of times. This chain uses TRBV2 with TRBJ2-5; 7 nucleotides match TRBD1. After removal of 8 bases from V and 5 bases from J, the junction contained 11 bases not matched to a gene. Germline V gene sequence: CDR1 SNHLY, CDR2 FYNNEI. The CDR3 runs 14 residues. CDR3 in amino acids: CASLSLDRAETQYF. In DNA, the CDR3 is TGTGCCAGCCTATCCCTAGACAGGGCCGAGACCCAGTACTTC.

CDR3 protein: CASSLALGKNIQYF. The CDR3 DNA reads TGCGCCAGCAGCTTGGCTCTGGGCAAAAACATTCAGTACTTC. The chain links TRBV5-1 to TRBJ2-4; no definite D call. The CDR3 totals 14 residues. Germline V gene data show CDR1 as SGHRS and CDR2 as YFSETQ. V was trimmed by 0 bases and J by 3 bases, leaving 7 bases between them.

The V gene is TRBV6-2 or TRBV6-3, the J gene TRBJ1-3, with D perhaps matching TRBD1 (5 bases). CDR1 is MNHEY and CDR2 is SVGEGT in the germline V gene. The CDR3 runs to 16 residues. The V gene lost 3 bases and the J gene lost 0 bases, with 12 bases spanning the gap. As DNA, the CDR3 is TGTGCCAGCAGTTATGGACACCTAAGCTCTGGAAACACCATATATTTT. Amino acid sequence: CASSYGHLSSGNTIYF.

The V call is TRBV12-3 or TRBV12-4, the J call TRBJ2-3, with TRBD2 identical over 14 bases. V gave up 5 bases and J gave up 3 bases; unmatched junction bases: 16. The CDR3 covers 20 residues. CDR3 sequence reads: CASSPTTSGRATERTDTQYF. For the CDR3, the DNA is TGTGCCAGCAGTCCCACGACTAGCGGGAGGGCCACGGAAAGAACAGATACGCAGTATTTT.

This chain joins TRBV20-1 and TRBJ2-1; 7 nucleotides match TRBD2. V shed 5 bases and J 10 bases; nucleotides not matched to a gene: 11. CDR3 size: 13 residues. The germline V gene encodes CDR1 DFQATT and CDR2 SNEGSKA (reference sequence). In DNA form, the CDR3 reads TGCAGTGCTCCTGTAGCGGGCTTTGGGGAGCAGTTCTTC. It is translated as CSAPVAGFGEQFF.

This clonotype appeared many times. J is TRBJ1-4 and V is TRBV3-1; possible D gene TRBD1, 5 bases. With 2 bases removed from V and 8 bases from J, the gap between germline ends came to 15 bases. This CDR3 contains 15 residues. CDR1 LGHDT and CDR2 YNNKEL come from the germline V gene (reference sequence). CDR3 DNA sequence: TGTGCCAGCAGCCAAAGTTACCAGGGAGGCGAAAAACTGTTTTTT. It translates to CASSQSYQGGEKLFF.

This clonotype came up a few times. The chain carries TRBV20-1 and TRBJ2-1; tentative D call: TRBD1 (6 bases). CDR3 length: 11 amino acids. CDR1 is DFQATT and CDR2 is SNEGSKA in the germline V gene (reference sequence). With 4 bases removed from V and 15 bases from J, the gap between germline ends came to 16 bases. For the CDR3, the DNA is TGCAGTGCTATGGGACACCTCTCCACGTTCTTC. Translating it yields CSAMGHLSTFF.

This clonotype was detected a few times. The chain joins TRBV7-9 to TRBJ2-3; D is unclear. The germline CDR1 and CDR2 sequences are SEHNR and FQNEAQ (reference sequence). Deletions cut 5 bases from V and 0 bases from J, with 6 bases between. This CDR3 has 13 residues. CDR3 amino acids: CASSNSSTDTQYF. For the CDR3, the DNA is TGTGCCAGCAGCAACTCTAGCACAGATACGCAGTATTTT. The variable domain in full, with the rest retrieved from reference TRBV7-9 and TRBJ2-3, is DTGVSQNPRHKITKRGQNVTFRCDPISEHNRLYWYRQTLGQGPEFLTYFQNEAQLEKSRLLSDRFSAERPKGSFSTLEIQRTEQGDSAMYLCASSNSSTDTQYFGPGTRLTVL.

This clonotype was seen ten or more times. The chain recombines TRBV3-1 with TRBJ2-1; TRBD2 might be the D (6 bases). This CDR3 contains 16 residues. Between the trimmed V and J ends, which lost 3 bases and 7 bases, there was a span of 19 bases. Germline lookup yields CDR1 LGHDT and CDR2 YNNKEL (reference sequence). CDR3 DNA: TGTGCCAGCAGCCATTACCGGGACTGGAGGCGTAATGAGCAGTTCTTC. This sequence encodes CASSHYRDWRRNEQFF.

This clonotype was observed a handful of times. The chain carries TRBV3-1 and TRBJ1-1; no firm D call. Germline V gene sequence: CDR1 LGHDT, CDR2 YNNKEL (reference sequence). The CDR3 is 13 residues long. The V end lost 7 bases, the J end lost 0 bases, and 9 bases lay between the germline ends. CDR3 in DNA: TGTGCCAGCATTGACGACATGAACACTGAAGCTTTCTTT. Encoded protein: CASIDDMNTEAFF. The variable domain in full, completed from reference TRBV3-1 and TRBJ1-1, reads DTAVSQTPKYLVTQMGNDKSIKCEQNLGHDTMYWYKQDSKKFLKIMFSYNNKELIINETVPNRFSPKSPDKAHLNLHINSLELGDSAVYFCASIDDMNTEAFFGQGTRLTVV.

The chain recombines TRBV11-3 with TRBJ2-1; 12 bases are a match to TRBD2. Trimming took 5 bases from V and 3 from J; bases not matched to a gene: 8. The germline V gene has CDR1 SGHNT and CDR2 YENEEA. The CDR3 is made up of 17 amino acids. CDR3 sequence reads: CASSPGLAGTIYNEQFF. The CDR3 DNA is TGTGCCAGCAGCCCAGGACTAGCGGGAACGATCTACAATGAGCAGTTCTTC.

This clonotype showed up just a few times. The chain recombines TRBV24-1 with TRBJ2-3, with 7 bases matching TRBD2. Losses at the gene ends were 4 bases for V and 2 bases for J; bases not matched to a gene: 14. CDR1 and CDR2 from the germline V gene are KGHDR and SFDVKD. The CDR3 runs 18 residues. The CDR3: CATSDPPMAGATTDTQYF. CDR3 bases: TGTGCCACCAGTGACCCCCCTATGGCGGGAGCTACCACAGATACGCAGTATTTT.

This clonotype was recorded a few times. The V gene is TRBV7-9, the J gene TRBJ2-7; 9 bases align to TRBD1. The CDR3 sequence is 14 residues long. Germline V gives CDR1 SEHNR, CDR2 FQNEAQ (reference sequence). The V gene end was trimmed by 3 bases and the J gene end by 3 bases; junction bases not matched to a gene: 3. The chain's CDR3 is CASSLGQGYYEQYV. As DNA, the CDR3 is TGTGCCAGCAGCTTGGGACAGGGATACTACGAGCAGTACGTC.

The rearrangement uses TRBV4-1 and TRBJ2-2; 7 bases fit TRBD2. The CDR3 spans 17 residues. Germline lookup yields CDR1 MGHRA and CDR2 YSYEKL. Trimming took 2 bases from V and 4 from J; bases not matched to a gene: 10. Here the CDR3 DNA reads TGCGCCAGCAGCCAACGTGGGGACTATTCGTTCACCGGGGAGCTGTTTTTT. This sequence encodes CASSQRGDYSFTGELFF.